These 11 T cell receptor beta chains share one sample of origin, sequenced in a study of shared clonotypes between healthy human individuals. Sequenced by immunoSEQ multiplex PCR; TCRdb stores in-frame clones only, minus some. The sample consists of just over 2,000,000 clones, 85% to 95% of them appearing once. Sequencing used naive CD4+ T cells sorted from blood. Subset given: CD45RA+ positively selected. These receptors originate from a man aged 18 to 30 in good health.

This clone was seen once. The chain uses TRBV14 and TRBJ2-2; possibly TRBD2 for D (6 bases). CDR1 is SGHDN, CDR2 FVKESK, per germline. Trimming cost V 2 bases and J 4 bases, with 11 bases left between them. This CDR3 region has 15 residues. CDR3 protein: CASSQLARITGELFF. The CDR3, as DNA: TGTGCCAGCAGCCAACTAGCGCGTATCACCGGGGAGCTGTTTTTT.

This chain uses TRBV27 with TRBJ2-1; TRBD2 aligns across 16 bases. CDR3 length: 17 residues. Germline CDR1 reads MNHEY; CDR2 reads SMNVEV (reference sequence). V shed 5 bases, J shed 2 bases, and the junction held 3 bases outside the gene matches. CDR3 sequence: CASSGTSGRDAYNEQFF. The CDR3 region has the DNA TGTGCCAGCAGTGGGACTAGCGGGAGGGATGCCTACAATGAGCAGTTCTTC.

The chain joins TRBV19 to TRBJ1-3; no firm D call. Germline CDR1 is LNHDA and CDR2 is SQIVND (reference sequence). Trimming shortened V by 6 bases and J by 1 base, and 10 bases separated the two germline ends. The CDR3 has 14 amino acids. The CDR3 is CASRPVSSGNTIYF. Here the CDR3 DNA reads TGTGCCAGTAGGCCGGTCTCATCTGGAAACACCATATATTTT.

V is TRBV29-1 and J is TRBJ1-3; 7 nucleotides line up with TRBD1. Germline CDR1 is SQVTM and CDR2 is ANQGSEA. The trim removed 6 bases at V and 3 bases at J, leaving 11 bases unmatched. The CDR3 contains 15 residues. CDR3: CSVDRELSGGNTIYF. The CDR3, as DNA: TGCAGCGTAGACAGGGAATTGTCGGGTGGAAACACCATATATTTT.

The gene calls are TRBV27 and TRBJ2-7; D is ambiguous. The V end was cut by 4 bases, the J end by 3 bases, with 10 bases between. Germline V lookup: CDR1 MNHEY, CDR2 SMNVEV (reference sequence). The CDR3 is made up of 13 amino acids. The CDR3 DNA sequence: TGTGCCAGCAGTTCCCAATCCCGCTACGAGCAGTACTTC. The encoded protein is CASSSQSRYEQYF.

This clone appeared a single time. The rearrangement uses TRBV5-1 and TRBJ2-7, with 10 bases identical to TRBD1. The J segment lost 5 bases and the V segment lost 0 bases, leaving 11 bases of the junction unmatched. The CDR3 consists of 17 residues. In germline, CDR1 is SGHRS, CDR2 YFSETQ. The CDR3 coding sequence is TGCGCCAGCAGCTTGGGGGTCGGGACAGGGGCCCCCAACGAGCAGTACTTC. Translating gives CASSLGVGTGAPNEQYF.

This sequence joins TRBV30 and TRBJ2-6; 11 bases line up with TRBD1. Trimming took 2 bases from V and 0 from J; bases not matched to a gene: 3. This CDR3 is built from 17 residues. Germline lookup yields CDR1 GTSNPN and CDR2 SVGIG (reference sequence). DNA of the CDR3: TGTGCCTGGAGTCGGACAGGGGGCATCTCTGGGGCCAACGTCCTGACTTTC. This translates into CAWSRTGGISGANVLTF.

The rearrangement links TRBV30 to TRBJ1-2; TRBD1 agrees at 10 bases. The CDR3 runs to 14 residues. Unmatched junction bases numbered 11, after V lost 5 bases and J lost 8 bases. CDR1 GTSNPN and CDR2 SVGIG come from the germline V gene (reference sequence). The DNA of the CDR3 is TGTGCCTGGTCTTTGACAGGGGGCTGGCGAGGCTACACCTTC. Its protein is CAWSLTGGWRGYTF.

The chain links TRBV7-2 to TRBJ2-1, with D hard to call. Germline-derived CDR1 and CDR2 are SGHTA and FQGNSA. This CDR3 has 13 residues. Trimming took off 7 bases at V and 6 bases at J, with 13 bases between the two ends. The CDR3 DNA sequence: TGTGCCAGCACCACCCCGGACCTCAATGAGCAGTTCTTC. This codes for CASTTPDLNEQFF. The full variable domain, with the rest looked up from reference TRBV7-2 and TRBJ2-1, is GAGVSQSPSNKVTEKGKDVELRCDPISGHTALYWYRQSLGQGLEFLIYFQGNSAPDKSGLPSDRFSAERTGGSVSTLTIQRTQQEDSAVYLCASTTPDLNEQFFGPGTRLTVL.

The chain joins TRBV18 to TRBJ1-5; the D is unclear. Germline CDR1 reads KGHSH; CDR2 reads LQKENI. With 3 bases removed from V and 2 bases from J, the gap between germline ends came to 14 bases. The CDR3 runs 16 residues. The CDR3 here is CASSPETGWGNQPQHF. The CDR3 region has the DNA TGTGCCAGCTCACCTGAGACTGGGTGGGGCAATCAGCCCCAGCATTTT.

The J gene is TRBJ2-1, the V gene TRBV10-3; 7 nucleotides match TRBD2. CDR3 length equals 15 residues. Germline V lookup: CDR1 ENHRY, CDR2 SYGVKD. Trimming took 6 bases from V and 7 from J; bases not matched to a gene: 12. CDR3: CAIRPSAGTANEQFF. CDR3 nucleotide sequence: TGTGCCATCAGGCCTTCAGCGGGAACGGCAAATGAGCAGTTCTTC.